The 26 T cell receptor beta chains presented below share a single source sample, sequenced in a study of CD8+ T cells in alopecia areata. Specified treatment: oral pan-JAK inhibitor, 5-10 mg twice daily. The authors extracted RNA and reverse transcribed it into cDNA as the sequencing template. Profiled with immunoSEQ multiplex PCR; TCRdb holds only in-frame clones, not every one. There are some 58,000 clones in the sample; around 45% occur only once, and around 21% lies in the top ten. This material consisted of CD8+ T cells sorted from blood, taken at roughly week 38, from a patient treated with tofacitinib. The source is a human donor with alopecia areata.

The sample holds many counts of this clone. DNA for the CDR3: TGTGCCAGCAGTGATGATCCAGGGGATAGCAATCAGCCCCAGCATTTT. Protein product: CASSDDPGDSNQPQHF. V gene TRBV6-1 combines with J gene TRBJ1-5, with D tentatively TRBD1 (6 bases). The germline V gene has CDR1 MNHNS and CDR2 SASEGT. The CDR3 is made up of 16 amino acids. Trimming pared 3 bases from V and 0 bases from J, leaving 12 bases between.

This clone was found a few times. The chain carries TRBV9 and TRBJ1-5, with TRBD1 identical over 8 bases. The CDR3 totals 15 residues. V dropped 4 bases and J dropped 6; count of bases not matched to a gene: 9. Looked up from germline, CDR1 is SGDLS and CDR2 is YYNGEE. The CDR3 nucleotides are TGTGCCAGCAGCCCCTCGGGACAGGCCCGTCAGCCCCAGCATTTT. This encodes CASSPSGQARQPQHF. The entire variable domain, with the rest obtained from reference TRBV9 and TRBJ1-5, is as follows: DSGVTQTPKHLITATGQRVTLRCSPRSGDLSVYWYQQSLDQGLQFLIQYYNGEERAKGNILERFSAQQFPDLHSELNLSSLELGDSALYFCASSPSGQARQPQHFGDGTRLSIL.

The V gene is TRBV30, the J gene TRBJ1-1; D unclear. Germline CDR1 and CDR2: GTSNPN and SVGIG (reference sequence). The V end lost 5 bases, the J end lost 1 base, and 8 bases lay between the germline ends. The CDR3 consists of 12 residues. CDR3 amino acids: CAWDLGNTEAFF. The CDR3 nucleotides are TGTGCCTGGGACTTGGGGAACACTGAAGCTTTCTTT.

This chain uses TRBV30 with TRBJ2-3; 7 bases match TRBD1. CDR3 size: 14 residues. V lost 5 bases, J lost 0 bases, and 5 bases stayed unmatched. Germline V lookup: CDR1 GTSNPN, CDR2 SVGIG (reference sequence). The CDR3 region is CAWGGQRSTDTQYF. The CDR3, as DNA: TGTGCCTGGGGGGGACAGCGAAGCACAGATACGCAGTATTTT. The variable domain in full, with the rest retrieved from reference TRBV30 and TRBJ2-3, is SQTIHQWPATLVQPVGSPLSLECTVEGTSNPNLYWYRQAAGRGLQLLFYSVGIGQISSEVPQNLSASRPQDRQFILSSKKLLLSDSGFYLCAWGGQRSTDTQYFGPGTRLTVL.

In this sample, this clone turned up a few times. V gene TRBV10-3 combines with J gene TRBJ1-5; D gene uncertain. CDR1 and CDR2 from the germline V gene are ENHRY and SYGVKD. Between the trimmed V and J ends, which lost 2 bases and 0 bases, there was a span of 8 bases. The CDR3 length is 15 residues. In DNA form, the CDR3 reads TGTGCCATCAGTGAGCGACGTGGTAGCAATCAGCCCCAGCATTTT. This sequence encodes CAISERRGSNQPQHF.

The chain uses TRBV9 and TRBJ1-4; D is unclear. Germline values: CDR1 SGDLS, CDR2 YYNGEE. The CDR3 is 15 residues long. The V end lost 0 bases, the J end lost 3 bases, and 9 bases lay between the germline ends. The CDR3 loop is CASSVEASPNEKLFF. The CDR3 DNA reads TGTGCCAGCAGCGTAGAGGCCTCGCCTAATGAAAAACTGTTTTTT.

This clone was seen only a few times. V usage is TRBV29-1 and J usage is TRBJ2-1, with D possibly being TRBD2 (5 bases). In germline, CDR1 is SQVTM, CDR2 ANQGSEA. Trimming left V 0 bases short and J 12 bases short, with 15 bases between. CDR3 length: 13 residues. CDR3 in DNA: TGCAGCGTTGAAGATCTCGAGGGCTGGGGGCAGTTCTTC. This sequence encodes CSVEDLEGWGQFF.

V usage is TRBV19 and J usage is TRBJ1-1; tentative D call: TRBD1 (5 bases). This CDR3 has 14 amino acids. CDR1 and CDR2 (germline): LNHDA, SQIVND (reference sequence). Trimming shortened V by 5 bases and J by 5 bases, and 15 bases separated the two germline ends. This CDR3 reads CASSVGRLGTEAFF. The CDR3 DNA is TGTGCCAGTAGTGTGGGACGGCTGGGAACTGAAGCTTTCTTT.

The DNA for the CDR3 is TGTGCCAGCAGCATGGGACAGGGTGAAGCTTTCTTT. Encoded protein: CASSMGQGEAFF. The chain has TRBV7-9 and TRBJ1-1, with 9 positions matching TRBD1. The germline V gene encodes CDR1 SEHNR and CDR2 FQNEAQ (reference sequence). V shed 5 bases and J 7 bases; nucleotides not matched to a gene: 2. CDR3 length: 12 residues.

This clone was seen a handful of times. The genes are TRBV7-2 and TRBJ2-1, with 7 bases matching TRBD1. V lost 1 base and J lost 6; bases outside the gene matches: 3. The V gene's germline CDR1 is SGHTA and CDR2 FQGNSA. The CDR3 spans 14 residues. This chain's CDR3 is CASSLVTGPNEQFF. Written as DNA, the CDR3 is TGTGCCAGCAGCTTAGTGACAGGGCCCAATGAGCAGTTCTTC.

The rearrangement uses TRBV4-1 and TRBJ2-7; D unresolved. V dropped 4 bases and J dropped 0 bases, with 13 bases sitting between them. CDR1 is MGHRA, CDR2 YSYEKL, per germline. The CDR3 consists of 15 residues. The CDR3 coding sequence is TGCGCCAGCAGCCTTAAGTGGACGAGCTCCTACGAGCAGTACTTC. It specifies CASSLKWTSSYEQYF.

In its sample, this clone was seen a few times. The gene calls are TRBV25-1 and TRBJ2-2, with 7 bases fitting TRBD1. Germline CDR1 MGHDK, CDR2 SYGVNS. V gave up 8 bases and J gave up 2 bases; unmatched junction bases: 5. CDR3 length: 14 residues. This CDR3 reads CASVRDSNTGELFF. CDR3 DNA sequence: TGTGCCAGCGTTAGGGACAGCAACACCGGGGAGCTGTTTTTT.

V gene TRBV9 combines with J gene TRBJ2-3; the D is unclear. Germline CDR1 SGDLS, CDR2 YYNGEE. The V end lost 4 bases, the J end lost 4 bases, and 7 bases lay between the germline ends. This CDR3 contains 12 residues. The CDR3: CASSRLPDTQYF. The CDR3 nucleotides are TGTGCCAGCAGCCGTCTCCCAGATACGCAGTATTTT.

The chain combines TRBV27 with TRBJ2-3; the D is unclear. Germline-derived CDR1 and CDR2 are MNHEY and SMNVEV (reference sequence). The V gene lost 3 bases and the J gene lost 3 bases, with 7 bases spanning the gap. The CDR3 runs to 13 residues. CDR3 in DNA: TGTGCCAGCAGTTTGGCGAGGACAGATACGCAGTATTTT. Amino acid sequence: CASSLARTDTQYF.

This chain joins TRBV7-2 and TRBJ2-1; no clear D gene. The V end was cut by 3 bases, the J end by 5 bases, with 14 bases between. The CDR3 totals 15 residues. The germline gives CDR1 SGHTA, CDR2 FQGNSA. CDR3 sequence (DNA): TGTGCCAGCAGCTTCTCGGCTTCCAGAAACAATGAGCAGTTCTTC. Amino acids: CASSFSASRNNEQFF.

V usage is TRBV28 and J usage is TRBJ1-1; TRBD1 might be the D (6 bases). V was cut by 3 bases and J by 7 bases, with 15 bases left in between. CDR1 is MDHEN and CDR2 is SYDVKM in the germline V gene. The CDR3 runs 14 residues. The CDR3 DNA follows: TGTGCCAGCAGTTTTCCTCCTCAGGGGAGTGAAGCTTTCTTT. This codes for CASSFPPQGSEAFF.

This rearrangement joins TRBV11-2 to TRBJ2-5; D unresolved. This CDR3 is built from 12 residues. Between the trimmed V and J ends, which lost 5 bases and 5 bases, there was a span of 9 bases. Germline lookup yields CDR1 SGHAT and CDR2 FQNNGV. The CDR3, as DNA: TGTGCCAGCAGCCCCCTGGGGGAGACCCAGTACTTC. Translating gives CASSPLGETQYF.

CDR3 nucleotide sequence: TGTGCCAGCAGTTTAGGAACTAGCGCGGCCGGGGAGCTGTTTTTT. Protein sequence: CASSLGTSAAGELFF. The chain recombines TRBV28 with TRBJ2-2; the match to TRBD2 covers 7 bases. CDR1 MDHEN and CDR2 SYDVKM come from the germline V gene. With 2 bases clipped from V and 6 bases from J, the junction kept 6 bases outside the gene matches. The CDR3 has 15 residues.

V is TRBV4-3 and J is TRBJ2-7; tentatively, D is TRBD2 (5 bases). V was clipped by 0 bases and J by 4 bases, with 10 bases between them. The CDR3 has 14 amino acids. Germline V gene data show CDR1 as LGHNA and CDR2 as YSLEER. CDR3 loop: CASSQDGPGYEQYF. Written as DNA, the CDR3 is TGCGCCAGCAGCCAAGATGGGCCGGGGTACGAGCAGTACTTC.

The table lists this clone with a few counts. The gene calls are TRBV28 and TRBJ2-6, with D perhaps matching TRBD1 or TRBD2 (6 bases each). V lost 7 bases and J lost 0, with 22 bases in between. CDR1 is MDHEN and CDR2 is SYDVKM in the germline V gene. The CDR3 is 19 amino acids. The CDR3 DNA follows: TGTGCCAGCACCCCCGGGGGCCTCGGCTCTAACTCTGGGGCCAACGTCCTGACTTTC. It codes for CASTPGGLGSNSGANVLTF.

A few counts support this clone. The J gene is TRBJ1-3, the V gene TRBV29-1; D may be TRBD1 (6 bases). V was trimmed by 7 bases and J by 1 base, leaving 17 bases between them. This CDR3 has 15 residues. The germline gives CDR1 SQVTM, CDR2 ANQGSEA. The CDR3, as DNA: TGCAGCGCCCGGGACATTCAATCTTCTGGAAACACCATATATTTT. Translating it yields CSARDIQSSGNTIYF.

In its sample, this clone was seen a few times. The chain joins TRBV27 to TRBJ2-1; a possible D gene is TRBD1 (6 bases). Germline V gene sequence: CDR1 MNHEY, CDR2 SMNVEV (reference sequence). V was shortened by 0 bases and J by 5 bases, with 11 bases between the two germline ends. The length of the CDR3 is 15 residues. This chain's CDR3 is CASSLSTGRNNEQFF. For the CDR3, the DNA is TGTGCCAGCAGTTTATCGACAGGCAGGAACAATGAGCAGTTCTTC.

This chain links TRBV29-1 with TRBJ2-1; 7 bases align to TRBD1. The J segment lost 9 bases and the V segment lost 8 bases, leaving 7 bases of the junction unmatched. Per the germline V gene, CDR1 is SQVTM and CDR2 is ANQGSEA. The CDR3 runs 11 residues. The CDR3: CSFLAGGEQFF. CDR3 nucleotide sequence: TGCAGCTTTCTAGCAGGGGGTGAGCAGTTCTTC.

The rearrangement joins TRBV6-1 to TRBJ2-5; D may correspond to TRBD1 or TRBD2 (5 bases each). CDR3 length equals 15 residues. V gave up 7 bases and J gave up 5 bases, with 20 bases separating them. Germline CDR1 MNHNS, CDR2 SASEGT. The CDR3 DNA sequence: TGTGCCAGCACCGAGTGGGACCCTAAAGGGGAGACCCAGTACTTC. As protein: CASTEWDPKGETQYF.

The rearrangement links TRBV30 to TRBJ1-1; D remains ambiguous. Germline V lookup: CDR1 GTSNPN, CDR2 SVGIG (reference sequence). The germline V and J ends were trimmed by 1 base and 6 bases, with 6 bases remaining between them. CDR3 size: 11 residues. DNA of the CDR3: TGTGCCTGGAGTGACGGTCCTGAAGCTTTCTTT. Translation gives CAWSDGPEAFF.

This clone was observed a few times. This chain connects TRBV7-2 to TRBJ2-5; 14 bases are shared with TRBD2. Germline loops: CDR1 SGHTA, CDR2 FQGNSA. V lost 5 bases, J lost 5 bases, and 7 bases stayed unmatched. This CDR3 has 16 residues. DNA of the CDR3: TGTGCCAGCAGCCACCAGACTAGCGGGAGGGAGGAGACCCAGTACTTC. Protein: CASSHQTSGREETQYF.